This TCR beta chain was sequenced during a study of blood T cell repertoires in COVID-19. This CDR3 has 13 residues. Germline V gene lookup returns CDR1 MNHEY and CDR2 SVGEGT. The trim removed 2 bases at V and 8 bases at J, leaving 4 bases unmatched. TCRdb's table, derived via immunoSEQ multiplex PCR, lists solely in-frame clones and lacks some. The repertoire holds more than 200,000 clones, with 87% as singletons. Sequencing was performed on PBMCs or T cells enriched from blood (not recorded which). This clonotype originated in a woman between 25 and 40 years old with acute COVID-19. The rearrangement uses TRBV6-2 or TRBV6-3 and TRBJ1-2, with TRBD1 matching over 8 bases. As DNA, the CDR3 is TGTGCCAGCAGTTACGAGACAGGGGTCGGCTACACCTTC. This codes for CASSYETGVGYTF.